This TCR beta chain comes out of a study of blood T cells in healthy people across ages. A second roughly 6 to 12 cycle PCR used barcoded and J-beta primers. TCRdb re-called the 5' RACE reads with MiXCR, one entry per CDR3 protein. Of some 1,800,000 distinct CDR3 sequences listed, about 39% are singletons. Trimming left V 4 bases short and J 6 bases short, with 19 bases between. The length of the CDR3 is 16 residues. In germline, CDR1 is SGHRS, CDR2 YFSETQ. Material: blood. The clonotype comes from a human donor in good health. The chain couples TRBV5-1 to TRBJ1-4; D might be TRBD1 (5 bases). The CDR3 here is CASSIRDPGEDEKLFF. CDR3 in DNA: TGCGCCAGCAGCATCCGGGACCCGGGGGAAGATGAAAAACTGTTTTTT. The full variable domain, rest sourced from reference TRBV5-1 and TRBJ1-4, is KAGVTQTPRYLIKTRGQQVTLSCSPISGHRSVSWYQQTPGQGLQFLFEYFSETQRNKGNFPGRFSGRQFSNSRSEMNVSTLELGDSALYLCASSIRDPGEDEKLFFGSGTQLSVL.